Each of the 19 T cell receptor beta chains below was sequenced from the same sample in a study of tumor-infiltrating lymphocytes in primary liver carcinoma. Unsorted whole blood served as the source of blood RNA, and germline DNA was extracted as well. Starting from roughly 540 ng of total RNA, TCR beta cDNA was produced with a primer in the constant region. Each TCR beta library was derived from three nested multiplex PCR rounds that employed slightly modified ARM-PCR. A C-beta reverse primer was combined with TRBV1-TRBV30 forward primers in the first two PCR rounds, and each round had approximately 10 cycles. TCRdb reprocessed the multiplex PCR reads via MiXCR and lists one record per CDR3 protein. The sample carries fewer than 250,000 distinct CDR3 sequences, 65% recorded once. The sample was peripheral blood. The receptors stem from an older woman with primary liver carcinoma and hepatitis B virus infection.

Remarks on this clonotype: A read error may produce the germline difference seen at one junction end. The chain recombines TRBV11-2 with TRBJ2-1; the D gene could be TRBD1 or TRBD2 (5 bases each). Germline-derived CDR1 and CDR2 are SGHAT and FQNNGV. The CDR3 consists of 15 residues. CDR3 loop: CASSPGTQSCNEQFF. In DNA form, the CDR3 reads TGTGCCAGCAGCCCCGGGACCCAGTCCTGCAATGAGCAGTTCTTC.

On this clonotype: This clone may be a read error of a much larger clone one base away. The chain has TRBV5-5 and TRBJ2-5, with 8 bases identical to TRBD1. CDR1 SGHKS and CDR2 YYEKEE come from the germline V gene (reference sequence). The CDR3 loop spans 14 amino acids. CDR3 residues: CASSLGQGIEIQYF. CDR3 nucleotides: TGTGCCAGCAGCTTGGGACAGGGGATAGAGATCCAGTACTTC.

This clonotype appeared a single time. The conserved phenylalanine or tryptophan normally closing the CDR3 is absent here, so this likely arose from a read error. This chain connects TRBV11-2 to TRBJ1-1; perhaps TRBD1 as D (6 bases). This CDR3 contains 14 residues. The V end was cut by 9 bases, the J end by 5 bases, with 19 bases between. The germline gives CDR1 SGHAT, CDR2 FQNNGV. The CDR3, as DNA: TGTGCCAGGAGCATAGGAGACAGGCGTACTGAAGCTTTCTCT. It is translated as CARSIGDRRTEAFS.

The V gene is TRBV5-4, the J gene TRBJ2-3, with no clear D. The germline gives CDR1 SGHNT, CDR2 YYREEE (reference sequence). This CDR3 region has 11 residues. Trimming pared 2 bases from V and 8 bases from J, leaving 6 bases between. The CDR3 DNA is TGTGCCAGCAGCTTATGGGCTACGCAGTATTTT. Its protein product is CASSLWATQYF. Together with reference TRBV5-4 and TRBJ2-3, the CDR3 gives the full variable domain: ETGVTQSPTHLIKTRGQQVTLRCSSQSGHNTVSWYQQALGQGPQFIFQYYREEENGRGNFPPRFSGLQFPNYSSELNVNALELDDSALYLCASSLWATQYFGPGTRLTVL.

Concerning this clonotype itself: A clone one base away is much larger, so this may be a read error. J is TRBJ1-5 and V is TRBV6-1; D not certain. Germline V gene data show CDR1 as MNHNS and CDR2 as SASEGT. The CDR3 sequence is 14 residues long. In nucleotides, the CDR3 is TGTGCCAGCAGTGATCTGGATAGCAATCAGTCCCAGCATTTT. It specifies CASSDLDSNQSQHF.

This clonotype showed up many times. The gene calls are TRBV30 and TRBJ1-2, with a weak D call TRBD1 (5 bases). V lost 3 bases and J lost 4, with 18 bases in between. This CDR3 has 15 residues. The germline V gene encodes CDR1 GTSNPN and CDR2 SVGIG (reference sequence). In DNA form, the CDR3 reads TGTGCCTGGAGGGGGCCCCGTGGAGGGACCTATGGCTACACCTTC. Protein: CAWRGPRGGTYGYTF.

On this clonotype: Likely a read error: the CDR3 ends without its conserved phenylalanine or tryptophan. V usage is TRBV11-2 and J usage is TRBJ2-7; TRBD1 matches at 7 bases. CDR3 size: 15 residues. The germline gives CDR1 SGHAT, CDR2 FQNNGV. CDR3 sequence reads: CASSLFPGQLYEQYL. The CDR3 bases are TGTGCCAGTAGCTTATTTCCGGGACAGCTCTACGAGCAGTACCTC.

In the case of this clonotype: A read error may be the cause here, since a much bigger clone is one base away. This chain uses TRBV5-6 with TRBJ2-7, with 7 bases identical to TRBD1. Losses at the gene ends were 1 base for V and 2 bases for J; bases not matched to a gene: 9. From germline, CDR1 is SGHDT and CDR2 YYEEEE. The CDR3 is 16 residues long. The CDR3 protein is CASSLSRQGIPYEQYF. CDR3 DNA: TGTGCCAGCAGCTTGTCCAGACAGGGCATTCCCTACGAGCAGTACTTC. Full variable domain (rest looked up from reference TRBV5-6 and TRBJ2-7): DAGVTQSPTHLIKTRGQQVTLRCSPKSGHDTVSWYQQALGQGPQFIFQYYEEEERQRGNFPDRFSGHQFPNYSSELNVNALLLGDSALYLCASSLSRQGIPYEQYFGPGTRLTVT.

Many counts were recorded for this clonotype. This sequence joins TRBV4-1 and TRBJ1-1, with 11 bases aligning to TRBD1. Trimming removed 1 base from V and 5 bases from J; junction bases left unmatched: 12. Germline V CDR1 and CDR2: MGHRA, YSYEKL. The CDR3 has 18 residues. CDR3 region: CASSQVGFGTGGDTEAFF. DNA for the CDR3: TGCGCCAGCAGCCAAGTAGGGTTTGGGACAGGGGGTGATACTGAAGCTTTCTTT.

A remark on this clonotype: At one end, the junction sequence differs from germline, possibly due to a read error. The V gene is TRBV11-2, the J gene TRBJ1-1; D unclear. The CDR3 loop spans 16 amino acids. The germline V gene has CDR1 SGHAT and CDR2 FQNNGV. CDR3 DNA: TGTGCCAGCAGCCCTCGGGAGACCCTCATGAACACTGAAGTTTTCTTT. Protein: CASSPRETLMNTEVFF.

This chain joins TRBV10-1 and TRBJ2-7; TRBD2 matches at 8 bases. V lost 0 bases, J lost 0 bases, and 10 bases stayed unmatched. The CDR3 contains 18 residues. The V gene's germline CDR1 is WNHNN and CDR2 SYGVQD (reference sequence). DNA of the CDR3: TGCGCCAGCAGTGAGTCGGGGATTACCGGGAGGGACTCCTACGAGCAGTACTTC. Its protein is CASSESGITGRDSYEQYF.

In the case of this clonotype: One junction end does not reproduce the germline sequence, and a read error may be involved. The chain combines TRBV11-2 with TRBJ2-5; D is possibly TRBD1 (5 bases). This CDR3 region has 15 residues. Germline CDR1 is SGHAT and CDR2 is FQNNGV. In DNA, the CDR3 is TGCGCCAGCAGCTTCGGGCTGACAGTGCTTGGGGCCCAGTACTTC. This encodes CASSFGLTVLGAQYF.

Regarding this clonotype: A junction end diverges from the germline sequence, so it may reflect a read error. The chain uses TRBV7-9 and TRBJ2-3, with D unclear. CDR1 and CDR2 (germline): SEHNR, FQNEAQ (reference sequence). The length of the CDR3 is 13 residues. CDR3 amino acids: CASSFSVADTPYF. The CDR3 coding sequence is TGTGCCAGCAGCTTTTCAGTAGCAGATACGCCGTATTTT. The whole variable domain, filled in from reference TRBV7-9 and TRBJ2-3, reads DTGVSQNPRHKITKRGQNVTFRCDPISEHNRLYWYRQTLGQGPEFLTYFQNEAQLEKSRLLSDRFSAERPKGSFSTLEIQRTEQGDSAMYLCASSFSVADTPYFGPGTRLTVL.

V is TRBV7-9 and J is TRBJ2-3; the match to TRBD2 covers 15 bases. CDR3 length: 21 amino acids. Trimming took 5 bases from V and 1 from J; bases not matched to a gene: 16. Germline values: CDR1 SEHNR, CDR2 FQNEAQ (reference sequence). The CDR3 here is CASSPNRGGLAGGPGTDTQYF. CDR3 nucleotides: TGTGCCAGCAGCCCGAACCGAGGAGGACTAGCGGGAGGGCCGGGCACAGATACGCAGTATTTT.

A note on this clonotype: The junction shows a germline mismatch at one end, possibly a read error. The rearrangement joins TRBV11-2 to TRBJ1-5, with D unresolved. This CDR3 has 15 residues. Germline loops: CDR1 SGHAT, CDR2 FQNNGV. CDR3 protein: CASSEAVQSIQPQHF. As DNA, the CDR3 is TGTGCCAGCAGCGAGGCGGTGCAGAGCATTCAGCCCCAGCATTTT.

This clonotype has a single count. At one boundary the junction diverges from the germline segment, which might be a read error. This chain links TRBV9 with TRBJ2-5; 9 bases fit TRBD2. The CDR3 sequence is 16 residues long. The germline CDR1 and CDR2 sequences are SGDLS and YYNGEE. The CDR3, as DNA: TGTGCCAGCAGCGTAGGAAATAGCGGGAGTCAAGTGACCCAGTACTTC. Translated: CASSVGNSGSQVTQYF.

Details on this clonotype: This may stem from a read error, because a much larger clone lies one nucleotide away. The CDR3 DNA reads TGTGCCAGCAGCTTAGATGTGAGGGGCGACAATGAAAAACTGTTTTTT. Translating gives CASSLDVRGDNEKLFF. The V gene is TRBV7-9, the J gene TRBJ1-4; tentative D call: TRBD1 (5 bases). Germline CDR1 SEHNR, CDR2 FQNEAQ (reference sequence). This CDR3 comprises 16 residues. Trimming took 1 base from V and 5 from J, leaving 14 bases between them.

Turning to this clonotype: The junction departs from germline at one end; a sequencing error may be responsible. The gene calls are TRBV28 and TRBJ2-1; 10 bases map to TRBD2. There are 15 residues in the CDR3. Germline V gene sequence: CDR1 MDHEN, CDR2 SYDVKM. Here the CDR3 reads CASSLTSGFYNEEFF. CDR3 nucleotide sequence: TGTGCCAGCAGTTTGACTAGCGGGTTCTACAATGAGGAGTTCTTC.

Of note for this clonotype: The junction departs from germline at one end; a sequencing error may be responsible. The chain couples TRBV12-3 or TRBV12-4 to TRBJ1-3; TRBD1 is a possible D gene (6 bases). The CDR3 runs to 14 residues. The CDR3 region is CASIQGTSGNTIYF. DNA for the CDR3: TGTGCCAGCATACAGGGTACCTCTGGAAACACCATATACTTT.